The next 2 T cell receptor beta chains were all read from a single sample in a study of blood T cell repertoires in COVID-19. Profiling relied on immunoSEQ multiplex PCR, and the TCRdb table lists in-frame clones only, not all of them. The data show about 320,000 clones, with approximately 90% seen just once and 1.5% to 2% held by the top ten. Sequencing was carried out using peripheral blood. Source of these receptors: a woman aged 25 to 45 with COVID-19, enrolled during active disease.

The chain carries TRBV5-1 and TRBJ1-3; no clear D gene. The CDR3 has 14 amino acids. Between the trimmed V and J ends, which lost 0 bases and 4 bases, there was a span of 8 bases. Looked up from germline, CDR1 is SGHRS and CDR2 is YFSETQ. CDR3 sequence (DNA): TGCGCCAGCAGCTTGGCTGGGCCGGGAAACACCATATATTTT. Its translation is CASSLAGPGNTIYF. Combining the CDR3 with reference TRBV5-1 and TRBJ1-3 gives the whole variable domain KAGVTQTPRYLIKTRGQQVTLSCSPISGHRSVSWYQQTPGQGLQFLFEYFSETQRNKGNFPGRFSGRQFSNSRSEMNVSTLELGDSALYLCASSLAGPGNTIYFGEGSWLTVV.

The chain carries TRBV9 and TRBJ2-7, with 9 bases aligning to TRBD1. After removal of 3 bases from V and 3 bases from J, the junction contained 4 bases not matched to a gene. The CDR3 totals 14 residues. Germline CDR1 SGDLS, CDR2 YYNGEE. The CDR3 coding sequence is TGTGCCAGCAGCGCCCCGGGACAGGGCTACGAGCAGTACTTC. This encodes CASSAPGQGYEQYF. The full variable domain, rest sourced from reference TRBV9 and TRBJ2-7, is DSGVTQTPKHLITATGQRVTLRCSPRSGDLSVYWYQQSLDQGLQFLIQYYNGEERAKGNILERFSAQQFPDLHSELNLSSLELGDSALYFCASSAPGQGYEQYFGPGTRLTVT.